The clone carrying this T cell receptor beta chain was detected a few times. Its antigen is as yet unknown. The CDR3 length is 15 residues. Trimming removed 3 bases from V and 0 bases from J, with 10 bases in between. Looked up from germline, CDR1 is MNHEY and CDR2 is SVGAGI. This specimen comes from a study of T cell repertoires in cytomegalovirus infection. One entry per CDR3 protein results from TCRdb running MiXCR on the reads. This table has about a million distinct CDR3 sequences, about 33% appearing once. This specimen was cultured CD8+ T cells from PBMCs, taken from culture after CMV antigen stimulation. The gene calls are TRBV6-5 and TRBJ2-3; D unclear. The receptor was isolated from a human donor in good health (CMV status not recorded). Some clones in this sample may be carry-over from other donors' samples. DNA for the CDR3: TGTGCCAGCAGTTATCTGGCGGAAAGCACAGATACGCAGTATTTT. This gives the protein CASSYLAESTDTQYF.